The TCR beta chain under discussion was sequenced for a study of T cell changes during pregnancy in multiple sclerosis. Only in-frame clones appear in the TCRdb table, and some are missing; sequencing was by immunoSEQ multiplex PCR. The top ten clones hold more than 0.6% of a sample with tens of thousands of clones, just over 90% of them seen once. CDR3 length: 12 residues. CDR1 ENHRY and CDR2 SYGVKD come from the germline V gene. V lost 10 bases, J lost 3 bases, and 5 bases stayed unmatched. Source: CD4+ T cells from peripheral blood mononuclear cells, taken in the third trimester of pregnancy. This chain connects TRBV10-3 to TRBJ2-7; 8 bases align to TRBD1. This clonotype was sampled from a female donor with multiple sclerosis, enrolled in a pregnancy study. CDR3 sequence (DNA): TGTGCCACCGGACAGGGTGTCTACGAGCAGTACTTC. Translating gives CATGQGVYEQYF.